The clone carrying this TCR beta chain appeared a single time. Its specificity is unknown. The table came from immunoSEQ multiplex PCR; TCRdb's copy has only in-frame clones and leaves some out. The sample shows some 150,000 clones, over 75% of them seen only once. CDR1 and CDR2 from the germline V gene are GTSNPN and SVGIG (reference sequence). After removal of 3 bases from V and 4 bases from J, the junction contained 8 bases not matched to a gene. The CDR3 runs to 14 residues. The data derive from a study of T cell responses to AZD1222 COVID-19 vaccine. Findings and caveats of the study: Repertoire sampling happened only post peak T cell response. Clonal diversity may have been underestimated in mostly white British donors.

The rearrangement links TRBV30 to TRBJ1-2, with TRBD1 matching 7 bases. The source was peripheral blood, collected 28 days after the second AZD1222 dose. The TCR originated in an adult who received the AZD1222 COVID-19 vaccine. The CDR3, as DNA: TGTGCCTGGAGACAATTGACAGGGATCTATGGCTACACCTTC. Protein: CAWRQLTGIYGYTF. Looking up the rest from reference TRBV30 and TRBJ1-2 gives the full variable domain: SQTIHQWPATLVQPVGSPLSLECTVEGTSNPNLYWYRQAAGRGLQLLFYSVGIGQISSEVPQNLSASRPQDRQFILSSKKLLLSDSGFYLCAWRQLTGIYGYTFGSGTRLTVV.